Presented here are 18 T cell receptor beta chains from one specimen sequenced in a study of T cells in Graves' hyperthyroidism and ophthalmopathy. Amplification of TCR beta CDR3 regions used RNA as the template. First-round RT-PCR targeting the TCR CDR3 was performed with the HTBI primer set. A single record per CDR3 protein comes from TCRdb applying MiXCR to the multiplex PCR reads. The data contain 500,000 to 600,000 distinct CDR3 sequences, 20% of them singletons. Sample: blood. The receptors were sampled from a middle-aged man with Graves' ophthalmopathy.

This clonotype was recorded many times. The chain has TRBV12-3 or TRBV12-4 and TRBJ1-2; D gene unclear. The CDR3 runs 12 residues. The ends were cut back, 6 bases at V and 5 bases at J, with 10 bases in the middle. CDR3 in amino acids: CASSVRRYGYTF. In DNA, the CDR3 is TGTGCCAGCAGCGTCAGACGGTATGGCTACACCTTC.

This clonotype was observed many times. The CDR3 protein is CAWLKGTEAFF. CDR3 nucleotides: TGTGCCTGGCTCAAGGGGACTGAAGCTTTCTTT. The V call is TRBV30, the J call TRBJ1-1, with D maybe TRBD1 (5 bases). The germline V and J ends were trimmed by 5 bases and 5 bases, with 9 bases remaining between them. Germline assignment: CDR1 GTSNPN and CDR2 SVGIG (reference sequence). The length of the CDR3 is 11 residues.

The V call is TRBV10-3, the J call TRBJ2-1; 9 nucleotides line up with TRBD2. The CDR3 has 16 residues. The junction had 8 bases not matched to a gene; V was cut back by 4 bases and J by 4 bases. Germline CDR1 is ENHRY and CDR2 is SYGVKD. This CDR3 is CAISGGTSPRYNEQFF. The CDR3 nucleotides read TGTGCCATCAGTGGGGGGACTAGCCCACGGTACAATGAGCAGTTCTTC.

The V gene is TRBV7-2, the J gene TRBJ1-3; D not resolved. V shed 6 bases and J shed 2 bases, with 8 bases lying between them. The CDR3 is 13 residues long. The germline CDR1 and CDR2 sequences are SGHTA and FQGNSA. The CDR3 region is CASRKEAGNTIYF. The CDR3 DNA reads TGTGCCAGCAGGAAAGAAGCTGGAAACACCATATATTTT.

This clonotype has a count of ten or more. V is TRBV29-1 and J is TRBJ2-3; possible D gene TRBD1, 5 bases. Trimming removed 6 bases from V and 2 bases from J, with 18 bases in between. CDR1 is SQVTM and CDR2 is ANQGSEA in the germline V gene. The CDR3 runs to 15 residues. CDR3: CSVETGATDTDTQYF. The CDR3 nucleotides read TGCAGCGTGGAAACAGGAGCTACCGACACAGATACGCAGTATTTT.

This clonotype was seen ten or more times. J is TRBJ2-7 and V is TRBV7-9; TRBD1 agrees at 11 bases. Trimming took 4 bases from V and 2 from J; bases not matched to a gene: 4. Germline-derived CDR1 and CDR2 are SEHNR and FQNEAQ (reference sequence). The CDR3 is 15 amino acids. CDR3 region: CASSSGQGAPYEQYF. CDR3 in DNA: TGTGCCAGCAGCTCCGGACAGGGGGCACCCTACGAGCAGTACTTC.

This clonotype was detected only a few times. This rearrangement joins TRBV11-2 to TRBJ2-2, with 9 bases lining up with TRBD2. The CDR3 is 16 amino acids. CDR1 is SGHAT, CDR2 FQNNGV, per germline. The V segment lost 4 bases and the J segment 0 bases; nucleotides outside the gene matches: 3. CDR3: CASSSLAGANTGELFF. The CDR3 nucleotides are TGTGCCAGCAGCTCGTTAGCGGGGGCGAACACCGGGGAGCTGTTTTTT.

Ten or more counts support this clonotype. The V and J genes are TRBV18 and TRBJ1-1; D call uncertain. The CDR3 extends over 15 amino acids. Germline CDR1 reads KGHSH; CDR2 reads LQKENI. Trimming left V 3 bases short and J 1 base short, with 12 bases between. In nucleotides, the CDR3 is TGTGCCAGCTCACCGGCAGACCTATCGAACACTGAAGCTTTCTTT. Translation gives CASSPADLSNTEAFF.

This clonotype came up a few times. The chain uses TRBV24-1 and TRBJ1-5; D is unclear. From germline, CDR1 is KGHDR and CDR2 SFDVKD. V shed 3 bases and J shed 1 base, with 6 bases lying between them. This CDR3 region has 14 residues. CDR3 sequence (DNA): TGTGCCACCAGTGATCGGAGGAGCAATCAGCCCCAGCATTTT. Translated: CATSDRRSNQPQHF.

This clonotype was seen a few times. The rearrangement links TRBV7-2 to TRBJ2-7; D possibly matches TRBD1 or TRBD2 (6 bases each). The CDR3 has 18 amino acids. Per germline, CDR1 SGHTA and CDR2 FQGNSA. The ends were cut back, 1 base at V and 6 bases at J, with 25 bases in the middle. DNA of the CDR3: TGTGCCAGCAGCTTAGAGGCCCTAGTAGGAGGGGGAAATCGCGAGCAGTACTTC. It codes for CASSLEALVGGGNREQYF.

This clonotype was recorded at least ten times. The genes are TRBV12-3 or TRBV12-4 and TRBJ2-2, with no clear D. V lost 5 bases and J lost 4, with 8 bases in between. This CDR3 region has 13 residues. CDR3 bases: TGTGCCAGCAGTCCGGGCACCACCGGGGAGCTGTTTTTT. Its protein is CASSPGTTGELFF.

In this sample, this clonotype turned up once. The genes are TRBV6-1 and TRBJ2-1; no clear D. Germline loops: CDR1 MNHNS, CDR2 SASEGT. CDR3 size: 17 residues. The V end was cut by 6 bases, the J end by 3 bases, with 21 bases between. The CDR3 DNA follows: TGTGCCAGCAGGACCCATCAGGAATCCCACTTCTACAATGAGCAGTTCTTC. Protein product: CASRTHQESHFYNEQFF.

This clonotype came up a few times. The chain employs TRBV6-2 or TRBV6-3 and TRBJ1-1, with 8 nucleotides matching TRBD1. The CDR3 covers 14 residues. Per germline, CDR1 MNHEY and CDR2 SVGEGT. V lost 5 bases to trimming and J lost 8 bases; unmatched junction nucleotides: 10. The CDR3 nucleotides are TGTGCCAGCAGTCCTCAGGGGGCGACGAGAGAAGCTTTCTTT. Translation gives CASSPQGATREAFF.

The chain recombines TRBV27 with TRBJ2-1; the D gene is possibly TRBD2 (6 bases). This CDR3 has 16 amino acids. The germline CDR1 and CDR2 sequences are MNHEY and SMNVEV (reference sequence). Trimming left V 1 base short and J 5 bases short, with 15 bases between. The CDR3 sequence is CASSLLGGTSNNEQFF. The CDR3 DNA is TGTGCCAGCAGTTTATTGGGTGGGACTTCTAACAATGAGCAGTTCTTC.

This clonotype was seen more than once but under ten times. V and J are TRBV5-8 and TRBJ1-5; weak D call: TRBD1 (5 bases). The CDR3 totals 15 residues. V lost 0 bases to trimming and J lost 3 bases, with 10 bases between them. CDR1 is SGHTS, CDR2 YDEGEE, per germline. The DNA for the CDR3 is TGTGCCAGCAGCTTGGAGGGGACCGCCAATCAGCCCCAGCATTTT. It encodes CASSLEGTANQPQHF.

This clonotype was counted only a few times. For the CDR3, the DNA is TGTGCCAGCAGCTTAGGTGTTGGGACAGGGGGCTTGGATGGCTACACCTTC. It yields the protein CASSLGVGTGGLDGYTF. The chain has TRBV7-3 and TRBJ1-2; 12 bases agree with TRBD1. CDR3 length: 17 amino acids. CDR1 is SGHTA, CDR2 FQGTGA, per germline. J gave up 6 bases and V 2 bases, and 10 bases lay outside the gene matches.

This chain uses TRBV6-1 with TRBJ2-3, with TRBD2 matching over 8 bases. This CDR3 is 17 amino acids long. The germline CDR1 and CDR2 sequences are MNHNS and SASEGT. Trimming removed 6 bases from V and 3 bases from J; junction bases left unmatched: 14. CDR3 sequence reads: CASSQGFGGRLTDTQYF. The CDR3 coding sequence is TGTGCCAGCAGCCAAGGATTCGGCGGGAGGCTTACAGATACGCAGTATTTT.

To note about this clonotype: This may arise from a read error, as a much more abundant clone is one base away. The gene calls are TRBV5-4 and TRBJ2-3, with D perhaps matching TRBD2 (7 bases). Trimming stripped 4 bases from V and 0 bases from J, with 9 bases between. CDR1 and CDR2 (germline): SGHNT, YYREEE (reference sequence). This CDR3 comprises 14 residues. The CDR3 sequence: CASSGGASTDTQYF. CDR3 sequence (DNA): TGTGCCAGCAGCGGGGGGGCTAGCACAGATACGCAGTATTTT.